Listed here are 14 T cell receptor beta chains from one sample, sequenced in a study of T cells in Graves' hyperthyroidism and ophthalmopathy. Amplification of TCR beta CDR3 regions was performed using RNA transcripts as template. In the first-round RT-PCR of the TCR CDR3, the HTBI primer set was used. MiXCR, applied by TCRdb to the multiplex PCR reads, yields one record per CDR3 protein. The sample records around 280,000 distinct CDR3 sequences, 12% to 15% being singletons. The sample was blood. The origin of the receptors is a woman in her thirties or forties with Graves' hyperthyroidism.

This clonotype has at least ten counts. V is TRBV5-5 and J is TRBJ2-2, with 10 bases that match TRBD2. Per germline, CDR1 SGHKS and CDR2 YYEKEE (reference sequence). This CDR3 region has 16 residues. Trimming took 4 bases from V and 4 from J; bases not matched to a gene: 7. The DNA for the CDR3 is TGTGCCAGCAGCCGCGGACTAGCGGAGTCCACCGGGGAGCTGTTTTTT. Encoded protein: CASSRGLAESTGELFF.

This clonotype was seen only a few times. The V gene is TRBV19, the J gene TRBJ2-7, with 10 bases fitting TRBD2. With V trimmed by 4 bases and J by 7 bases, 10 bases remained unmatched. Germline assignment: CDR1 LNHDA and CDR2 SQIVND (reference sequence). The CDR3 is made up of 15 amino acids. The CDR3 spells CASSRGSGRFDEQYF. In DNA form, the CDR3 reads TGTGCCAGTAGTAGAGGTAGCGGGAGGTTTGATGAGCAGTACTTC.

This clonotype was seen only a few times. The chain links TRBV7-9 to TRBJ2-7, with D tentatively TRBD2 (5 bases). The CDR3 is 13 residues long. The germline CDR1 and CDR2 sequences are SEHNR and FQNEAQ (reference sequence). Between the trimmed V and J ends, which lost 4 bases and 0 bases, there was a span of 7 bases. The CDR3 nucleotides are TGTGCCAGCAGCTATGACTACTCCTACGAGCAGTACTTC. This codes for CASSYDYSYEQYF.

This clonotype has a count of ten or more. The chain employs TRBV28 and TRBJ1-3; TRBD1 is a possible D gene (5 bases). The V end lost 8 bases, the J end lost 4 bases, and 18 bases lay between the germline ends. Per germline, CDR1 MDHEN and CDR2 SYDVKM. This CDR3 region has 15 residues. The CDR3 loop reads CASLLSGGAGNTIYF. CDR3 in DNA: TGTGCCAGCCTTCTGTCTGGGGGAGCAGGAAACACCATATATTTT.

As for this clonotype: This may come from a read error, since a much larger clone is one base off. The CDR3 DNA is TGCAGTGCTAGAGATCTAGGGTCCCCCGCGGAGCGTCAGCCCCAGCATTTT. It translates to CSARDLGSPAERQPQHF. This chain connects TRBV20-1 to TRBJ1-5; no definite D call. V lost 0 bases, J lost 6 bases, and 21 bases lay in between. This CDR3 spans 17 amino acids. From germline, CDR1 is DFQATT and CDR2 SNEGSKA (reference sequence).

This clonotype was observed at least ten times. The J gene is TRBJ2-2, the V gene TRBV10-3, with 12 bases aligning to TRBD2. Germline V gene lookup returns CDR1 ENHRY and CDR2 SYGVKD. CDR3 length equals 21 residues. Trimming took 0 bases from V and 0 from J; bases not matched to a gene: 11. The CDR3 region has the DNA TGTGCCATCAGTGAGTCGAAAGGTCGCCTAGCGGGAGGGCCGAACACCGGGGAGCTGTTTTTT. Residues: CAISESKGRLAGGPNTGELFF.

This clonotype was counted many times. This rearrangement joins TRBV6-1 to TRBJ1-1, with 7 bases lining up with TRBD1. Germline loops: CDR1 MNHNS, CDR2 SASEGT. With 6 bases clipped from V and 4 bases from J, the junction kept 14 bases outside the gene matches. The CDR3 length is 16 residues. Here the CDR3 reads CASRLIPGQSITEAFF. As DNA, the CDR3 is TGTGCCAGCAGACTCATTCCGGGACAGAGTATCACTGAAGCTTTCTTT.

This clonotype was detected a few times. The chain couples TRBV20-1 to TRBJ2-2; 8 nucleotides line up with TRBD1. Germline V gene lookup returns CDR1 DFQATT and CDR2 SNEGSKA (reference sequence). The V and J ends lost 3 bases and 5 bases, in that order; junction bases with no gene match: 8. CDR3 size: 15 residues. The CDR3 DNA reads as TGCAGTGCTAGGTTCACAGGGGGTACAACCGGGGAGCTGTTTTTT. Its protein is CSARFTGGTTGELFF.

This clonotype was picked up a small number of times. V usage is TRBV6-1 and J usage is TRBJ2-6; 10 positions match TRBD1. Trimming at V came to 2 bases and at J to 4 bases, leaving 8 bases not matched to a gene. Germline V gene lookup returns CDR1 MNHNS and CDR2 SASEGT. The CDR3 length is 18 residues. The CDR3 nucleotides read TGTGCCAGCAGTGAAAGGGACAGGGGCAGCTCCGGGGCCAACGTCCTGACTTTC. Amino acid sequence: CASSERDRGSSGANVLTF.

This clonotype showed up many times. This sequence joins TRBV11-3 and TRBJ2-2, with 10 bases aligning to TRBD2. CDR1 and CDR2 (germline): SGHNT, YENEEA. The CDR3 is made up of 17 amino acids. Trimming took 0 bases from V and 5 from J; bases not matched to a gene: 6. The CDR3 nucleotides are TGTGCCAGCAGCTTAGATCTAGCGGGAGTCGGTACCGGGGAGCTGTTTTTT. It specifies CASSLDLAGVGTGELFF.

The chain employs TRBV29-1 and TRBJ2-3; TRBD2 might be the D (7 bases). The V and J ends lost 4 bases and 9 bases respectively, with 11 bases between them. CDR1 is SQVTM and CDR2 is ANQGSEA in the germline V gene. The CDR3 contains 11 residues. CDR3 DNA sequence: TGCAGCGTTGGCGGGGGCAGGACGCAGTATTTT. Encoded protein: CSVGGGRTQYF.

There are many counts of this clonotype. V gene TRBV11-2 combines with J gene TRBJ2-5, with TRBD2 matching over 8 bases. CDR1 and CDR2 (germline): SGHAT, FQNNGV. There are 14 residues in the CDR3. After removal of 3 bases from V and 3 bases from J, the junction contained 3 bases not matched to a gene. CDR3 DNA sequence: TGTGCCAGCAGCTTCGGACTAGCAGAAGAGACCCAGTACTTC. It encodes CASSFGLAEETQYF. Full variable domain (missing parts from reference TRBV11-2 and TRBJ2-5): EAGVAQSPRYKIIEKRQSVAFWCNPISGHATLYWYQQILGQGPKLLIQFQNNGVVDDSQLPKDRFSAERLKGVDSTLKIQPAKLEDSAVYLCASSFGLAEETQYFGPGTRLLVL.

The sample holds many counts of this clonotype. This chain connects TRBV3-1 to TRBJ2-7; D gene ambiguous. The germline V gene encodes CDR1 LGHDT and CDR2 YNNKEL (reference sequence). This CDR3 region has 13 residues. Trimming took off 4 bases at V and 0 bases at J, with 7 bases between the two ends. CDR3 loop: CASSPYSSYEQYF. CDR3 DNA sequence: TGTGCCAGCAGCCCCTACTCCTCCTACGAGCAGTACTTC.

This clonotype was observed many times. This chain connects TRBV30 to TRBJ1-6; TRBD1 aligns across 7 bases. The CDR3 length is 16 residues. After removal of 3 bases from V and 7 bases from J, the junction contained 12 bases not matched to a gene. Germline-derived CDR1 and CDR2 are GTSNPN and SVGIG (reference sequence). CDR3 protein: CAWSQGQWNWNSPLHF. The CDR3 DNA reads TGTGCCTGGAGCCAGGGACAGTGGAACTGGAATTCACCCCTCCACTTT.